The 16 T cell receptor beta chains in this list originate from one sample, sequenced in a study of PD-L1 blockade in urothelial cancer. TCRdb keeps only in-frame clones here, not all; method: immunoSEQ multiplex PCR. The sample lists more than 90,000 clones, roughly 90% seen once, with approximately 3.5% in the top ten. The time point here: peripheral blood 6 weeks after treatment start. Sequenced material: PBMCs, taken around atezolizumab (anti-PD-L1) treatment. The receptors stem from a man aged 60 to 69 with urothelial cancer.

CDR3 region: CASGRGGRQETQYF. The CDR3 nucleotides are TGTGCCAGCGGCCGGGGGGGGCGGCAAGAGACCCAGTACTTC. The chain recombines TRBV7-9 with TRBJ2-5; 8 nucleotides align to TRBD2. Trimming removed 8 bases from V and 2 bases from J; junction bases left unmatched: 7. This CDR3 is 14 amino acids long. In germline, CDR1 is SEHNR, CDR2 FQNEAQ (reference sequence).

The genes are TRBV2 and TRBJ2-7, with D perhaps TRBD1 (6 bases). V lost 5 bases to trimming and J lost 7 bases, with 9 bases between them. The CDR3 is made up of 11 amino acids. Germline V gene data show CDR1 as SNHLY and CDR2 as FYNNEI. The CDR3 bases are TGTGCCAGCAGTACAGGGAATGAGCAGTACTTC. It yields the protein CASSTGNEQYF.

V and J are TRBV5-5 and TRBJ1-5; D gene ambiguous. The V gene's germline CDR1 is SGHKS and CDR2 YYEKEE (reference sequence). This CDR3 spans 15 amino acids. V was clipped by 1 base and J by 2 bases, with 10 bases between them. In DNA form, the CDR3 reads TGTGCCAGCAGCTTGACCGTCGGTGGCAATCAGCCCCAGCATTTT. Amino acids: CASSLTVGGNQPQHF. The variable domain in full, completed from reference TRBV5-5 and TRBJ1-5, reads DAGVTQSPTHLIKTRGQQVTLRCSPISGHKSVSWYQQVLGQGPQFIFQYYEKEERGRGNFPDRFSARQFPNYSSELNVNALLLGDSALYLCASSLTVGGNQPQHFGDGTRLSIL.

The chain joins TRBV4-3 to TRBJ2-1; the D is unclear. CDR1 and CDR2 (germline): LGHNA, YSLEER. With 0 bases removed from V and 4 bases from J, the gap between germline ends came to 13 bases. The CDR3 contains 16 residues. CDR3 loop: CASSQDRRGGYNEQFF. The CDR3, as DNA: TGCGCCAGCAGCCAAGATCGGCGAGGTGGGTACAATGAGCAGTTCTTC.

The gene calls are TRBV19 and TRBJ1-5, with a tentative D call TRBD1 (6 bases). CDR1 and CDR2 from the germline V gene are LNHDA and SQIVND (reference sequence). V lost 0 bases to trimming and J lost 3 bases, with 9 bases between them. This CDR3 spans 15 amino acids. The CDR3: CASSIDPGANQPQHF. CDR3 DNA sequence: TGTGCCAGTAGTATAGATCCAGGGGCCAATCAGCCCCAGCATTTT.

The chain has TRBV7-6 and TRBJ2-7, with D possibly TRBD1 on 5 matching bases. Germline values: CDR1 SGHVS, CDR2 FNYEAQ. V lost 5 bases, J lost 5 bases, and 13 bases lay in between. The length of the CDR3 is 13 residues. CDR3 DNA sequence: TGTGCCAGCAGCGTTCAGGGATCTGACGAGCAGTACTTC. Its protein product is CASSVQGSDEQYF. The full variable domain, its missing parts supplied by reference TRBV7-6 and TRBJ2-7, is GAGVSQSPRYKVTKRGQDVALRCDPISGHVSLYWYRQALGQGPEFLTYFNYEAQQDKSGLPNDRFSAERPEGSISTLTIQRTEQRDSAMYRCASSVQGSDEQYFGPGTRLTVT.

The chain uses TRBV5-1 and TRBJ2-5; possibly TRBD2 for D (6 bases). This CDR3 region has 14 residues. V was trimmed by 1 base and J by 2 bases, leaving 9 bases between them. In germline, CDR1 is SGHRS, CDR2 YFSETQ. CDR3 DNA sequence: TGCGCCAGCAGCTTGCTAGGAGGGCAAGAGACCCAGTACTTC. It codes for CASSLLGGQETQYF.

J is TRBJ2-5 and V is TRBV27; D perhaps matches TRBD2 (7 bases). The CDR3 is made up of 15 amino acids. Between the trimmed V and J ends, which lost 8 bases and 4 bases, there was a span of 20 bases. The germline V gene encodes CDR1 MNHEY and CDR2 SMNVEV (reference sequence). In nucleotides, the CDR3 is TGTGCCAGCGTACCCAAGGGGGGGGATCGAGAGACCCAGTACTTC. Its protein product is CASVPKGGDRETQYF.

This clone has only one observation. J is TRBJ2-7 and V is TRBV11-1, with D tentatively TRBD1 (6 bases). The CDR3 is 14 amino acids. V lost 2 bases to trimming and J lost 2 bases, with 10 bases between them. Germline V CDR1 and CDR2: SGHAT, FQDESV (reference sequence). In DNA form, the CDR3 reads TGTGCCAGCAGCTTAAGAAGACAGGCCTACGAGCAGTACTTC. Residues: CASSLRRQAYEQYF.

The J gene is TRBJ1-1, the V gene TRBV11-2; 11 bases agree with TRBD1. The germline V gene encodes CDR1 SGHAT and CDR2 FQNNGV. The V gene end was trimmed by 5 bases and the J gene end by 0 bases; junction bases not matched to a gene: 11. The CDR3 contains 18 residues. CDR3 sequence (DNA): TGTGCCAGCAGCGAAAGGGACAGGGGGTACAACATGAACACTGAAGCTTTCTTT. Translation gives CASSERDRGYNMNTEAFF.

The genes are TRBV7-2 and TRBJ1-5; 10 bases are shared with TRBD1. The CDR3 length is 17 residues. The V and J ends lost 1 base and 1 base, in that order; junction bases with no gene match: 4. CDR1 and CDR2 (germline): SGHTA, FQGNSA. DNA of the CDR3: TGTGCCAGCAGCTTAGGGACAGGGGGTGCGAGCAATCAGCCCCAGCATTTT. Translated, it gives CASSLGTGGASNQPQHF.

The chain couples TRBV5-8 to TRBJ2-3; D is perhaps TRBD2 (6 bases). CDR3 length equals 14 residues. Germline values: CDR1 SGHTS, CDR2 YDEGEE. Trimming cost V 2 bases and J 2 bases, with 9 bases left between them. Here the CDR3 reads CASSFGGATDTQYF. CDR3 DNA sequence: TGTGCCAGCAGCTTTGGAGGGGCCACAGATACGCAGTATTTT.

The genes are TRBV27 and TRBJ2-7; TRBD1 aligns across 7 bases. Germline loops: CDR1 MNHEY, CDR2 SMNVEV (reference sequence). The CDR3 sequence is 14 residues long. V lost 5 bases to trimming and J lost 4 bases; unmatched junction nucleotides: 8. CDR3 loop: CASSPRQGGYEQYF. DNA of the CDR3: TGTGCCAGCAGTCCCCGACAGGGTGGGTACGAGCAGTACTTC.

This sequence joins TRBV6-1 and TRBJ2-2; possible D gene TRBD2, 7 bases. The V and J ends lost 0 bases and 5 bases respectively, with 19 bases between them. The CDR3 length is 18 residues. Looked up from germline, CDR1 is MNHNS and CDR2 is SASEGT. CDR3 protein: CASSEALRSGGATGELFF. CDR3 bases: TGTGCCAGCAGTGAAGCGCTTAGGTCGGGGGGCGCAACCGGGGAGCTGTTTTTT.

The V call is TRBV7-3, the J call TRBJ2-1; D not resolved. The CDR3 totals 13 residues. Per germline, CDR1 SGHTA and CDR2 FQGTGA. V lost 8 bases and J 0 bases, leaving 8 bases between the germline ends. CDR3 residues: CASSTSSYNEQFF. As DNA, the CDR3 is TGTGCCAGCTCAACTTCCTCCTACAATGAGCAGTTCTTC.

The chain couples TRBV2 to TRBJ2-7; 16 nucleotides agree with TRBD2. V lost 2 bases to trimming and J lost 4 bases; unmatched junction nucleotides: 5. Germline-derived CDR1 and CDR2 are SNHLY and FYNNEI. The length of the CDR3 is 17 residues. The CDR3, as DNA: TGTGCCAGCAGTGAATTTGGGACTAGCGGGGGGGAATACGAGCAGTACTTC. Translation: CASSEFGTSGGEYEQYF.